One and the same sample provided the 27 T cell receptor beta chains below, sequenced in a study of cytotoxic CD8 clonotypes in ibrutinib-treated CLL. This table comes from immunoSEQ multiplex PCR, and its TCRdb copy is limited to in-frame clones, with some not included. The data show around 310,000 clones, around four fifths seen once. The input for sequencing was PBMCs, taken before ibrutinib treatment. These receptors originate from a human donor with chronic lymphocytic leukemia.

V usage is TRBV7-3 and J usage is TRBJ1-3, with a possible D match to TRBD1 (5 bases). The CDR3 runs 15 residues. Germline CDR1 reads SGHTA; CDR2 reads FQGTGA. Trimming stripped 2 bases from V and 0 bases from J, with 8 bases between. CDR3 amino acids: CASSLSGNSGNTIYF. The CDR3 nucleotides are TGTGCCAGCAGCTTATCAGGGAACTCTGGAAACACCATATATTTT.

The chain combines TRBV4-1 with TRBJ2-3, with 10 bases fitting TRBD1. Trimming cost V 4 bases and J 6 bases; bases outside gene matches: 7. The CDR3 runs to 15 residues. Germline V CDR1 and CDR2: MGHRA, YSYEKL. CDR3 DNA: TGCGCCAGCAGCCCCTGGGACAGGGGAGGGGATACGCAGTATTTT. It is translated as CASSPWDRGGDTQYF.

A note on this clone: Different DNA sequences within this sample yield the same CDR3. The CDR3 coding sequence is TGTGCCAGCAGTTTAGTTAGCGGGAGTTACGAGCAGTACTTC. This gives the protein CASSLVSGSYEQYF. The rearrangement links TRBV28 to TRBJ2-7, with 9 bases matching TRBD2. The CDR3 consists of 14 residues. Germline V gene lookup returns CDR1 MDHEN and CDR2 SYDVKM. Unmatched junction bases numbered 3, after V lost 2 bases and J lost 4 bases.

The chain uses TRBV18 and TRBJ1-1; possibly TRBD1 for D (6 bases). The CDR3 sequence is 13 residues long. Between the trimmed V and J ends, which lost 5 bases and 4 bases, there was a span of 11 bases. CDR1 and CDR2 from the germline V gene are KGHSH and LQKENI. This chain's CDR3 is CASSEEQGTEAFF. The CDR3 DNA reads TGTGCCAGCTCAGAGGAACAGGGCACTGAAGCTTTCTTT.

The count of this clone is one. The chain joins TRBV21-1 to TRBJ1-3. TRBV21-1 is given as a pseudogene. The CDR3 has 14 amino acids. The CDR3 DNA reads TGTGCCAGCATCCCTGGCCTTGGAAGAAACACCATATATTTT. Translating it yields CASIPGLGRNTIYF.

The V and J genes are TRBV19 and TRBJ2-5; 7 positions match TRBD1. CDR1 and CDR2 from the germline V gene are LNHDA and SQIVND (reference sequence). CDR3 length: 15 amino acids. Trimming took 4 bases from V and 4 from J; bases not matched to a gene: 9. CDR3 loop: CASSTSGQNRETQYF. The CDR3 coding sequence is TGTGCCAGTAGTACCTCGGGACAGAATCGAGAGACCCAGTACTTC.

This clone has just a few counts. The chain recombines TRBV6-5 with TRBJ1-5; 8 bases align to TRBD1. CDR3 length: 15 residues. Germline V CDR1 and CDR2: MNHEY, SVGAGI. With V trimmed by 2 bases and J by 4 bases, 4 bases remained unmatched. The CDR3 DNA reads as TGTGCCAGCAGTTACGGCAGGGGGCTTAATCAGCCCCAGCATTTT. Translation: CASSYGRGLNQPQHF.

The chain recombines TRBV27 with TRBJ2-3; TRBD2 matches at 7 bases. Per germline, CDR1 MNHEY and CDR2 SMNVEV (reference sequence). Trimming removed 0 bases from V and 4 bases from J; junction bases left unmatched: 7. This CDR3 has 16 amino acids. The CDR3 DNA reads TGTGCCAGCAGTTTATCCGCGGGAGTTCTCCCAGATACGCAGTATTTT. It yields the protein CASSLSAGVLPDTQYF.

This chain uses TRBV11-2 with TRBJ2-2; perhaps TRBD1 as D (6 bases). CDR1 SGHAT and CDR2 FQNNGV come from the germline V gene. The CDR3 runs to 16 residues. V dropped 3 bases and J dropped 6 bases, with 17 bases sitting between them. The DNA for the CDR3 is TGTGCCAGCAGCTTGTACAGGGCGTCGCTCGCCGGGGAGCTGTTTTTT. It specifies CASSLYRASLAGELFF.

The CDR3 here is CASRRSGYEQYF. In DNA, the CDR3 is TGTGCCAGCAGACGGTCGGGGTACGAGCAGTACTTC. The gene calls are TRBV5-6 and TRBJ2-7; perhaps TRBD2 as D (5 bases). V gave up 5 bases and J gave up 4 bases, with 10 bases separating them. CDR3 length: 12 residues. CDR1 and CDR2 (germline): SGHDT, YYEEEE. Full variable domain (rest looked up from reference TRBV5-6 and TRBJ2-7): DAGVTQSPTHLIKTRGQQVTLRCSPKSGHDTVSWYQQALGQGPQFIFQYYEEEERQRGNFPDRFSGHQFPNYSSELNVNALLLGDSALYLCASRRSGYEQYFGPGTRLTVT.

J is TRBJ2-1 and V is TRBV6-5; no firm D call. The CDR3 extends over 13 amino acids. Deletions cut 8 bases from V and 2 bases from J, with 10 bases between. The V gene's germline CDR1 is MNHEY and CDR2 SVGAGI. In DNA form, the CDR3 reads TGTGCCAGCGGCTTTTTCCCCTACAATGAGCAGTTCTTC. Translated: CASGFFPYNEQFF.

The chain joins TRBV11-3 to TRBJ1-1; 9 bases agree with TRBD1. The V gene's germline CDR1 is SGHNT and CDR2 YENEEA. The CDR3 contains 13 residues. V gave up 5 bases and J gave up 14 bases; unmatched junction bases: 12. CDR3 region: CASSPRTGERSFF. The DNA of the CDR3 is TGTGCCAGCAGCCCCCGGACAGGGGAAAGGTCGTTCTTT. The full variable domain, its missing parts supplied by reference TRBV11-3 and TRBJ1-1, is EAGVVQSPRYKIIEKKQPVAFWCNPISGHNTLYWYLQNLGQGPELLIRYENEEAVDDSQLPKDRFSAERLKGVDSTLKIQPAELGDSAVYLCASSPRTGERSFFGQGTRLTVV.

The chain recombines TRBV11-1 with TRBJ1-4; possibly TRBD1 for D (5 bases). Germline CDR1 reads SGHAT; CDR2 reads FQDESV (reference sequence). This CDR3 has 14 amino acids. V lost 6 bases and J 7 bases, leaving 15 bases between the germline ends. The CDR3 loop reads CASRSGRGGEKLFF. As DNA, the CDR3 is TGTGCCAGCAGATCAGGACGGGGCGGTGAAAAACTGTTTTTT.

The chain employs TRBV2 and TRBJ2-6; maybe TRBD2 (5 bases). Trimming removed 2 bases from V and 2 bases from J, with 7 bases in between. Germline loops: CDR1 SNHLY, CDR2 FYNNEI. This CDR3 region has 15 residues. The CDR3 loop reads CASSESGAGANVLTF. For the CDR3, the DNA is TGTGCCAGCAGTGAAAGCGGTGCTGGGGCCAACGTCCTGACTTTC.

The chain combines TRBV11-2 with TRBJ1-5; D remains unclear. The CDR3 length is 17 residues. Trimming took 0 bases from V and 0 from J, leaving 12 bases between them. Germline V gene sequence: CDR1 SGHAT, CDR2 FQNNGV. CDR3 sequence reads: CASSLDMWTDSNQPQHF. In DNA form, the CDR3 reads TGTGCCAGCAGCTTAGATATGTGGACCGATAGCAATCAGCCCCAGCATTTT.

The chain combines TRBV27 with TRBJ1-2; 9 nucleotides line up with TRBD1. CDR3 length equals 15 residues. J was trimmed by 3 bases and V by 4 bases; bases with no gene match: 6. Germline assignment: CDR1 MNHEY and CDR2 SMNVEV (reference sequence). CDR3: CASSSWDRAYYGYTF. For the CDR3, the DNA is TGTGCCAGCAGTTCTTGGGACAGGGCGTACTATGGCTACACCTTC.

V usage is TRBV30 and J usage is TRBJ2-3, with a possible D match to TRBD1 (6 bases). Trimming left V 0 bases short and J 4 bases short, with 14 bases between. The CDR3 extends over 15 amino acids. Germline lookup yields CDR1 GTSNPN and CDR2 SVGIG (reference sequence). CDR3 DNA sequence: TGTGCCTGGAGTGTAGAGGGGAACAGGGCAGATACGCAGTATTTT. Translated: CAWSVEGNRADTQYF.

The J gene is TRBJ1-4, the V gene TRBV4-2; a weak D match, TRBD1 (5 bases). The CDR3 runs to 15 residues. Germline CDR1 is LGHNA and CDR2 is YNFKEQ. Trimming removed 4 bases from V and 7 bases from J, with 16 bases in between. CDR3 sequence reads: CASSPRDGRGEKLFF. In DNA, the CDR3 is TGTGCCAGCAGCCCAAGGGACGGGCGCGGTGAAAAACTGTTTTTT.

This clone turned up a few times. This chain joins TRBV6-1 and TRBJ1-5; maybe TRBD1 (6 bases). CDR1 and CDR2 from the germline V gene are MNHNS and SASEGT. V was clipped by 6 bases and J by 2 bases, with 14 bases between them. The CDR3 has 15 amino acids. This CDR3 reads CASRAPAGGNQPQHF. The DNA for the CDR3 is TGTGCCAGCAGGGCCCCGGCAGGGGGCAATCAGCCCCAGCATTTT.

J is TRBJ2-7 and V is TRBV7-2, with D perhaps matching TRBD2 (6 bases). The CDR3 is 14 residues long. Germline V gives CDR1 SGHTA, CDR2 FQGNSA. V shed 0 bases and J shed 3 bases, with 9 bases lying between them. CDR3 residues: CASSLAGRNYEQYF. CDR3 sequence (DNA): TGTGCCAGCAGCTTAGCAGGGAGGAACTACGAGCAGTACTTC.

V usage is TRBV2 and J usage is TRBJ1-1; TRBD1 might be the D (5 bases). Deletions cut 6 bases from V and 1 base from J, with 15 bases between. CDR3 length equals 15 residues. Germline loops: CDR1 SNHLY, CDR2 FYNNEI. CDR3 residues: CASRTFDSENTEAFF. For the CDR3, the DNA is TGTGCCAGCAGAACCTTTGACAGCGAGAACACTGAAGCTTTCTTT.

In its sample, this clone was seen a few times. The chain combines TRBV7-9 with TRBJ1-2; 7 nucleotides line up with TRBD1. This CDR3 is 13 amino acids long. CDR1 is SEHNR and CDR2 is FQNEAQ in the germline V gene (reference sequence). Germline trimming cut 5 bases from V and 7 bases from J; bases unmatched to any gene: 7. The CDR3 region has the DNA TGTGCCAGCAGCCAGACAGGGTTGGGTGGCTACACCTTC. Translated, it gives CASSQTGLGGYTF.

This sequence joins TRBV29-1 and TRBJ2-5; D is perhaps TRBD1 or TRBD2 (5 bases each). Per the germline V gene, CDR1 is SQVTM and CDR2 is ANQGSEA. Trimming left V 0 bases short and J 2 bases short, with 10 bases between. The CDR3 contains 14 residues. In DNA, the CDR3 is TGCAGCGTTGAAGATTGGGGCGGGCAAGAGACCCAGTACTTC. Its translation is CSVEDWGGQETQYF.

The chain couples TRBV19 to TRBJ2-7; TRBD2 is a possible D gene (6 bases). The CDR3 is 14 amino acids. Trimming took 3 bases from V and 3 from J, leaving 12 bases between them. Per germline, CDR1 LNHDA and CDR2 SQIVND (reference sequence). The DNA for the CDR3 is TGTGCCAGTAGTATCGGGGGATCAGTCTACGAGCAGTACTTC. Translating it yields CASSIGGSVYEQYF.

CDR3 residues: CASSLGPLGSYTEAFF. The CDR3 region has the DNA TGCGCCAGCAGCTTGGGGCCCTTAGGGTCTTACACTGAAGCTTTCTTT. The rearrangement uses TRBV5-1 and TRBJ1-1; unclear D gene. CDR1 and CDR2 (germline): SGHRS, YFSETQ. CDR3 length equals 16 residues. Deletions cut 0 bases from V and 3 bases from J, with 15 bases between.

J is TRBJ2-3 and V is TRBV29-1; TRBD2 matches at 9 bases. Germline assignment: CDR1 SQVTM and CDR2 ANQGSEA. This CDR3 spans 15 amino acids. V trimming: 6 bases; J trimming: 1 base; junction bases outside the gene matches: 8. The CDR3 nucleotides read TGCAGCGTGCTCCTGGCGGGAGGGGGCACAGATACGCAGTATTTT. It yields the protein CSVLLAGGGTDTQYF.

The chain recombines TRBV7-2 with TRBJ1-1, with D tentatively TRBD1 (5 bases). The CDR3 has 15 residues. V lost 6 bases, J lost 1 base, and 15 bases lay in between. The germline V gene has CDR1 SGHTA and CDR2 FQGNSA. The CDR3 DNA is TGTGCCAGCAGATTTACCGGGACGGCGAACACTGAAGCTTTCTTT. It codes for CASRFTGTANTEAFF.